This record concerns one T cell receptor (beta chain) sequence. Its specificity is not known. Its ends do not fully match the called genes, so a read error is possible. The data are from a study of blood T cells in healthy people across ages. The study's findings and limits: Long-lived donors carried more naive CD4+ cells and greater diversity than aged donors.

The CDR3 has 15 amino acids. The germline V gene encodes CDR1 SGHTA and CDR2 FQGNSA. A J-beta primer mix and a sample-barcoded 5' primer were used in a second PCR of roughly 6 to 11 cycles. TCRdb reanalysed the 5' RACE reads using MiXCR and keeps one entry per CDR3 protein. There are around 1.5 million distinct CDR3 sequences in the sample; approximately 59% occur only once, and 6.5% to 8% lies in the top ten. The chain employs TRBV7-2 and TRBJ2-5; 8 bases map to TRBD2. This TCR came from a man aged 18-30 years in good health. Input material: blood. The CDR3 region is CASSLGASGSETQYF. CDR3 nucleotides: TGCGCCAGCAGCCTCGGCGCCAGCGGGAGCGAGACCCAGTACTTC.